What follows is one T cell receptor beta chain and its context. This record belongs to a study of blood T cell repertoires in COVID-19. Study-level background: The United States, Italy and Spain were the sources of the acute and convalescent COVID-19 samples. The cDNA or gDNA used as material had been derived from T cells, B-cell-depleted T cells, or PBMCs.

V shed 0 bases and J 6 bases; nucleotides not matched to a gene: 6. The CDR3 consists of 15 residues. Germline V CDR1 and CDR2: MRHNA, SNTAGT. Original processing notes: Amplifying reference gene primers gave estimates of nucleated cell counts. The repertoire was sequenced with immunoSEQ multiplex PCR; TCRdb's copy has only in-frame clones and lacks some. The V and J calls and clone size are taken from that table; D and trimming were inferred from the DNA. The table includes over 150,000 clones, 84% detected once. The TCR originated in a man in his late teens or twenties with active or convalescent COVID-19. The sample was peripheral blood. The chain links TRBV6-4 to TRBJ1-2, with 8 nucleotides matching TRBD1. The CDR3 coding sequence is TGTGCCAGCAGTGACTCGAGGACAGGGAGGGATGGCTACACCTTC. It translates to CASSDSRTGRDGYTF.